The 20 T cell receptor beta chains presented below share a single source sample, sequenced in a study of a mutant IDH1 vaccine in newly diagnosed glioma. As to time point: week 23, last vaccination. A single vaccine dose contained 300 ug of mutant IDH1 20-mer peptide, and topical imiquimod was used with it. Sequenced by immunoSEQ multiplex PCR; TCRdb stores in-frame clones only, minus some. The table shows approximately 44,000 clones, with about four fifths occurring only once. These receptors lack a known antigen. The sample in question was PBMCs, obtained from a glioma patient whose treatment included an IDH1 peptide vaccine. The receptors here all came from a woman aged 18-35 years with glioma. Some clones in this sample may be carry-over from other donors' samples.

CDR3: CASSDSSKDRGLRYGYTF. The CDR3 bases are TGTGCCAGCAGCGACAGTAGTAAGGACAGGGGTCTTCGGTATGGCTACACCTTC. The chain employs TRBV9 and TRBJ1-2, with TRBD1 identical over 9 bases. The CDR3 covers 18 residues. Germline V CDR1 and CDR2: SGDLS, YYNGEE. Losses at the gene ends were 3 bases for V and 5 bases for J; bases not matched to a gene: 17.

The V and J genes are TRBV19 and TRBJ1-4; D not certain. The CDR3 is made up of 13 amino acids. Trimming removed 8 bases at V and 0 bases at J, with 7 bases between. Germline V gene lookup returns CDR1 LNHDA and CDR2 SQIVND (reference sequence). DNA for the CDR3: TGTGCCAGTGCAGTTGCAACTAATGAAAAACTGTTTTTT. This gives the protein CASAVATNEKLFF.

This clone appeared a single time. This chain uses TRBV25-1 with TRBJ1-1; TRBD1 is a possible D gene (6 bases). Looked up from germline, CDR1 is MGHDK and CDR2 is SYGVNS. The CDR3 is 16 residues long. Trimming removed 3 bases at V and 2 bases at J, with 16 bases between. The CDR3 region is CASSDVKGGANTEAFF. The CDR3 region has the DNA TGTGCCAGCAGTGATGTTAAGGGGGGGGCCAACACTGAAGCTTTCTTT.

The rearrangement joins TRBV6-1 to TRBJ1-4; 9 positions agree with TRBD1. The germline V gene encodes CDR1 MNHNS and CDR2 SASEGT. The CDR3 covers 16 residues. The V gene end was trimmed by 0 bases and the J gene end by 8 bases; junction bases not matched to a gene: 7. CDR3 residues: CASSEAMGQGNEKLFF. The CDR3 nucleotides are TGTGCCAGCAGTGAAGCAATGGGACAGGGTAACGAAAAACTGTTTTTT.

The chain has TRBV9 and TRBJ2-2; D is undetermined. The CDR3 is 14 amino acids. Germline V gives CDR1 SGDLS, CDR2 YYNGEE. V was clipped by 4 bases and J by 8 bases, with 15 bases between them. The CDR3 nucleotides are TGTGCCAGCAGCTCTAACTACCTCGGAGGGGAGCTGTTTTTT. Protein sequence: CASSSNYLGGELFF.

J is TRBJ1-2 and V is TRBV5-1; 8 bases agree with TRBD1. The germline V gene encodes CDR1 SGHRS and CDR2 YFSETQ. The CDR3 is 15 residues long. With V trimmed by 4 bases and J by 4 bases, 9 bases remained unmatched. CDR3 loop: CASSAPRDRIYGYTF. The CDR3 DNA follows: TGCGCCAGCAGCGCGCCCCGGGACAGGATCTATGGCTACACCTTC.

This clone occurred once. V gene TRBV6-5 combines with J gene TRBJ2-5; TRBD2 matches at 7 bases. CDR3 size: 15 residues. The germline V gene has CDR1 MNHEY and CDR2 SVGAGI. The V and J ends lost 0 bases and 4 bases, in that order; junction bases with no gene match: 5. The CDR3 reads CASSYSTASGETQYF. The CDR3 DNA sequence: TGTGCCAGCAGTTACTCGACGGCTAGCGGAGAGACCCAGTACTTC.

The chain recombines TRBV5-1 with TRBJ2-1; perhaps TRBD2 as D (6 bases). This CDR3 has 15 residues. Trimming cost V 6 bases and J 4 bases, with 17 bases left between them. Germline assignment: CDR1 SGHRS and CDR2 YFSETQ. In DNA form, the CDR3 reads TGCGCCAGCAAGGGTGGGTCTAGCGAGTACAATGAGCAGTTCTTC. Its translation is CASKGGSSEYNEQFF.

The V gene is TRBV5-4, the J gene TRBJ1-1; D unclear. CDR1 is SGHNT, CDR2 YYREEE, per germline (reference sequence). The CDR3 is made up of 12 amino acids. Trimming removed 2 bases at V and 2 bases at J, with 4 bases between. The CDR3 DNA sequence: TGTGCCAGCAGCTTCGGAAACACTGAAGCTTTCTTT. Translation: CASSFGNTEAFF.

The chain carries TRBV10-3 and TRBJ1-2; no firm D call. Germline values: CDR1 ENHRY, CDR2 SYGVKD. The CDR3 sequence is 12 residues long. V lost 0 bases, J lost 7 bases, and 6 bases lay in between. The CDR3 region is CAISESRRGYTF. The CDR3 DNA reads as TGTGCCATCAGTGAGTCGCGGCGTGGCTACACCTTC.

The gene calls are TRBV4-1 and TRBJ2-7; D gene unclear. Germline values: CDR1 MGHRA, CDR2 YSYEKL. The CDR3 covers 14 residues. V dropped 4 bases and J dropped 6 bases, with 16 bases sitting between them. CDR3 loop: CASSPPDFSGEQYF. The CDR3 nucleotides read TGCGCCAGCAGCCCACCCGACTTCTCGGGCGAGCAGTACTTC.

The chain has TRBV11-2 and TRBJ2-1; a possible D gene is TRBD2 (5 bases). CDR1 is SGHAT and CDR2 is FQNNGV in the germline V gene. This CDR3 is 13 amino acids long. Trimming shortened V by 7 bases and J by 6 bases, and 13 bases separated the two germline ends. CDR3 protein: CASTPRLANEQFF. The CDR3 nucleotides are TGTGCCAGCACCCCCCGGCTAGCCAATGAGCAGTTCTTC.

The J gene is TRBJ2-1, the V gene TRBV21-1; whether TRBD2, the table's D call, matches the DNA was not checked. TRBV21-1 is a recognized pseudogene. The CDR3 is made up of 18 amino acids. CDR3 bases: TGTGCCAGCAGCAAACCCGACTTACTAGCGGGGGCCGAAAATGAGCAGTTCTTC. The encoded protein is CASSKPDLLAGAENEQFF.

The V and J genes are TRBV6-1 and TRBJ1-1; perhaps TRBD1 as D (6 bases). The V gene lost 4 bases and the J gene lost 12 bases, with 15 bases spanning the gap. The CDR3 sequence is 12 residues long. Per germline, CDR1 MNHNS and CDR2 SASEGT. The CDR3 DNA reads as TGTGCCAGCAGTGGGCGCAGGGGAATACCTTTCTTT. Its translation is CASSGRRGIPFF.

The gene calls are TRBV9 and TRBJ2-1; D is ambiguous. CDR1 SGDLS and CDR2 YYNGEE come from the germline V gene. CDR3 length: 15 residues. The V end was cut by 0 bases, the J end by 4 bases, with 11 bases between. CDR3 sequence: CASSVAEQLYNEQFF. In DNA form, the CDR3 reads TGTGCCAGCAGCGTAGCGGAGCAACTTTACAATGAGCAGTTCTTC.

This sequence joins TRBV19 and TRBJ1-5, with 9 bases that match TRBD1. After removal of 7 bases from V and 6 bases from J, the junction contained 10 bases not matched to a gene. CDR3 length equals 15 residues. The germline CDR1 and CDR2 sequences are LNHDA and SQIVND (reference sequence). This CDR3 is CASTNDRGIGQPQHF. The DNA for the CDR3 is TGTGCCAGTACCAACGACAGGGGGATCGGTCAGCCCCAGCATTTT.

J is TRBJ1-2 and V is TRBV5-1; 9 bases are shared with TRBD1. Germline lookup yields CDR1 SGHRS and CDR2 YFSETQ. The CDR3 is 15 amino acids. V shed 3 bases and J 7 bases; nucleotides not matched to a gene: 10. CDR3 nucleotide sequence: TGCGCCAGCAGCTCCCAGGGGGACAGGGATACTGGCTACACCTTC. Translated: CASSSQGDRDTGYTF.

The chain carries TRBV29-1 and TRBJ2-3; 8 bases map to TRBD2. The CDR3 loop spans 14 amino acids. The V and J ends lost 3 bases and 5 bases, in that order; junction bases with no gene match: 7. The germline CDR1 and CDR2 sequences are SQVTM and ANQGSEA. This chain's CDR3 is CSVDQAGGQDTQYF. The DNA of the CDR3 is TGCAGCGTTGATCAGGCGGGAGGTCAAGATACGCAGTATTTT.

CDR3 DNA: TGTGCCAGCAGCGTCGGACCATTGCAAAACACCGGGGAGCTGTTTTTT. This gives the protein CASSVGPLQNTGELFF. V is TRBV9 and J is TRBJ2-2; D is unclear. V dropped 2 bases and J dropped 2 bases, with 13 bases sitting between them. This CDR3 region has 16 residues. Germline loops: CDR1 SGDLS, CDR2 YYNGEE.

The rearrangement joins TRBV2 to TRBJ2-1; D not resolved. V lost 2 bases and J lost 8, with 13 bases in between. Looked up from germline, CDR1 is SNHLY and CDR2 is FYNNEI. This CDR3 is 14 amino acids long. CDR3 protein: CASSELRYGDEQFF. The CDR3, as DNA: TGTGCCAGCAGTGAACTCCGATACGGCGATGAGCAGTTCTTC.